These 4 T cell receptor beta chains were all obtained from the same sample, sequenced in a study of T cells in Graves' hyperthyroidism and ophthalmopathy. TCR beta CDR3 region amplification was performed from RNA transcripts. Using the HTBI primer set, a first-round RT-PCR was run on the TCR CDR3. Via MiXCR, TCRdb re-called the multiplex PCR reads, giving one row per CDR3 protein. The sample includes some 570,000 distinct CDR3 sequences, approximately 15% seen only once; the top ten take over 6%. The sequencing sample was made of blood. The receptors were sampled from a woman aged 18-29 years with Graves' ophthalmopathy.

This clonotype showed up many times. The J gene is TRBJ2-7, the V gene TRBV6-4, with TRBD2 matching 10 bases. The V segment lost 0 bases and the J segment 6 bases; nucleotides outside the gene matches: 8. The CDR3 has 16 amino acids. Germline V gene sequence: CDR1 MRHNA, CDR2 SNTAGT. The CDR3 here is CASSDSRAGGPGEQYF. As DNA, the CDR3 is TGTGCCAGCAGTGACTCACGAGCGGGAGGGCCTGGCGAGCAGTACTTC.

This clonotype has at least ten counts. CDR3 DNA: TGTGCCAGCAGTTACGGAGACAGGGTCGAGCAGTACTTC. Its protein is CASSYGDRVEQYF. This chain uses TRBV6-5 with TRBJ2-7; 7 nucleotides agree with TRBD1. The CDR3 spans 13 residues. CDR1 is MNHEY and CDR2 is SVGAGI in the germline V gene. Trimming took 2 bases from V and 6 from J; bases not matched to a gene: 4.

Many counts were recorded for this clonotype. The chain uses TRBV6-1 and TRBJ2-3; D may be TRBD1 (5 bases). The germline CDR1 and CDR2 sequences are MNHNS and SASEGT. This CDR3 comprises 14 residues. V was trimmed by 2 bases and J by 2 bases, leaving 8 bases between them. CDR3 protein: CASSEQGSTDTQYF. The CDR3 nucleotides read TGTGCCAGCAGTGAACAGGGATCCACAGATACGCAGTATTTT.

The DNA for the CDR3 is TGTGCCAGCAGTTCAGGGGGGACAGGGGGTCGCACAGATACGCAGTATTTT. Translating gives CASSSGGTGGRTDTQYF. The rearrangement joins TRBV28 to TRBJ2-3; 11 nucleotides match TRBD1. Germline CDR1 MDHEN, CDR2 SYDVKM. CDR3 size: 17 residues. After removal of 4 bases from V and 1 base from J, the junction contained 7 bases not matched to a gene.